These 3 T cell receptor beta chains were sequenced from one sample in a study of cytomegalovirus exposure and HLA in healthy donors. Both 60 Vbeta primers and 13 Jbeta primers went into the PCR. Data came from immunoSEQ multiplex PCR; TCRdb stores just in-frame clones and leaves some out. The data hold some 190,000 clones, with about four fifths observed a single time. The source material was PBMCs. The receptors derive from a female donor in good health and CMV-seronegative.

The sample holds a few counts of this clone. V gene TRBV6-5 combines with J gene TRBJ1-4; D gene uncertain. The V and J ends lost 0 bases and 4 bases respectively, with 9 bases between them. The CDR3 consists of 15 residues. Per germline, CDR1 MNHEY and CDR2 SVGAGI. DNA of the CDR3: TGTGCCAGCAGTTACTCGAGGGAGAATAATGAAAAACTGTTTTTT. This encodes CASSYSRENNEKLFF.

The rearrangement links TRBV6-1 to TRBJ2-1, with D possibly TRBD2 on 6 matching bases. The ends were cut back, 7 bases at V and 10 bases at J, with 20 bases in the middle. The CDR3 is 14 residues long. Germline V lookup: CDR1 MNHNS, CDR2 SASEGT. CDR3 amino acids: CASNPGLGGREQFF. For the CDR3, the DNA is TGTGCCAGCAACCCGGGATTGGGGGGTAGGGAGCAGTTCTTC.

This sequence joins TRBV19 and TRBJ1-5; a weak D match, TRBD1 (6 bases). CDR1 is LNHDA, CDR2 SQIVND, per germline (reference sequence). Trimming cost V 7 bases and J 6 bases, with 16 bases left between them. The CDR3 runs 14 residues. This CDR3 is CASKVRTVGQPQHF. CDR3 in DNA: TGTGCCAGTAAGGTGAGGACAGTGGGTCAGCCCCAGCATTTT.